The subject of this entry is one T cell receptor beta chain. The sample comes from a study of shared clonotypes between healthy human individuals. Measured with immunoSEQ multiplex PCR; TCRdb has only the in-frame clones, and not every one. The sample includes about 510,000 clones, 90% to 97% of them seen just once. The clonotype was recovered from a woman between 25 and 40 years old in good health. The sample comprised naive CD4+ T cells sorted from blood. Subset noted: CD45RA+ positively selected.

CDR3 protein: CASSIRFTDTQYF. CDR3 nucleotides: TGTGCCAGCAGTATTCGGTTCACAGATACGCAGTATTTT. The chain employs TRBV28 and TRBJ2-3; D is unclear. The germline V and J ends were trimmed by 5 bases and 2 bases, with 8 bases remaining between them. In germline, CDR1 is MDHEN, CDR2 SYDVKM. CDR3 length equals 13 residues.